This record looks at one T cell receptor (beta chain) sequence and its context. The antigen is unknown. CDR1 is DFQATT, CDR2 SNEGSKA, per germline (reference sequence). The CDR3 is 17 amino acids. Losses at the gene ends were 0 bases for V and 4 bases for J; bases not matched to a gene: 8. TCRdb re-derived calls from the 5' RACE reads in MiXCR, one entry per CDR3 protein. The data hold 30,000 or so distinct CDR3 sequences, with 20% to 25% observed a single time. This record comes from a study of T-cell memory formation after mild COVID-19. Study-level findings and limits: Contracting clones, day 15 to 85, had balanced CD4/CD8, and later expanders favored CD4+.

This chain connects TRBV20-1 to TRBJ2-1; 11 bases agree with TRBD2. Sample: PBMCs or a T cell subset sorted from them (not recorded which). This clonotype was sampled from an adult who had mild COVID-19 (a few samples of this study predate the infection). Cell type and time point are not known. The CDR3 loop is CSARDGNSGRVYNEQFF. The DNA for the CDR3 is TGCAGTGCTAGAGATGGAAATAGCGGGAGGGTATACAATGAGCAGTTCTTC.